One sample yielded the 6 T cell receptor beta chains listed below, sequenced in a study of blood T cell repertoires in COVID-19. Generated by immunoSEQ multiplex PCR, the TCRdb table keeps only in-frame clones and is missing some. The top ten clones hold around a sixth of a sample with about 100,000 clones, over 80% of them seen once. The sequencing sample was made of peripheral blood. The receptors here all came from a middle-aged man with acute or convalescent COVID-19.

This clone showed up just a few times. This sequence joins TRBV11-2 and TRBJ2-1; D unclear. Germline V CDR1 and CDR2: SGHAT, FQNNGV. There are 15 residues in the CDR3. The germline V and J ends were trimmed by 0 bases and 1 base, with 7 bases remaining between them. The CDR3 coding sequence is TGTGCCAGCAGCTTAGATCGAGGATCCTACAATGAGCAGTTCTTC. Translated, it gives CASSLDRGSYNEQFF. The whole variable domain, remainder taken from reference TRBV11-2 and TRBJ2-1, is EAGVAQSPRYKIIEKRQSVAFWCNPISGHATLYWYQQILGQGPKLLIQFQNNGVVDDSQLPKDRFSAERLKGVDSTLKIQPAKLEDSAVYLCASSLDRGSYNEQFFGPGTRLTVL.

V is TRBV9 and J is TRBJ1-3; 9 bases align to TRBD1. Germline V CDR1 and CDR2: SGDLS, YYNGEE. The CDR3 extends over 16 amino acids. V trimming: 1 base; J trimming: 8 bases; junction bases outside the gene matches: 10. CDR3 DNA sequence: TGTGCCAGCAGCGTACAGGACAGGGGTCCCTCAGACACCATATATTTT. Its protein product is CASSVQDRGPSDTIYF.

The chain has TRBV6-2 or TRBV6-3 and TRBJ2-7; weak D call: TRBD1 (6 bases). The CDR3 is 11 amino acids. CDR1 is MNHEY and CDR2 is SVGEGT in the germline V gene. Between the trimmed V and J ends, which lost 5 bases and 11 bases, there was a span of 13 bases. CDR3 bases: TGTGCCAGCAGTACTGGACAGTCGGAGTACTTC. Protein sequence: CASSTGQSEYF.

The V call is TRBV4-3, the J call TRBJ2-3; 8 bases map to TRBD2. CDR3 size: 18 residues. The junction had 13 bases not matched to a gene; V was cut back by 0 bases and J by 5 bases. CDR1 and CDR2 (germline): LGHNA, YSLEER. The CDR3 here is CASSQDWSSGHSGDTQYF. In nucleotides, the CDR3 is TGCGCCAGCAGCCAAGATTGGTCTAGCGGGCACTCGGGAGATACGCAGTATTTT.

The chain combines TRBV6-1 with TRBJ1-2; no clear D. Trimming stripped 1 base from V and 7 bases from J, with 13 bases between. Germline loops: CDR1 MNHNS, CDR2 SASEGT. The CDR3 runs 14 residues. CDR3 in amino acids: CASSEEPAKRGYTF. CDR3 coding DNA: TGTGCCAGCAGTGAAGAACCCGCGAAGCGTGGCTACACCTTC.

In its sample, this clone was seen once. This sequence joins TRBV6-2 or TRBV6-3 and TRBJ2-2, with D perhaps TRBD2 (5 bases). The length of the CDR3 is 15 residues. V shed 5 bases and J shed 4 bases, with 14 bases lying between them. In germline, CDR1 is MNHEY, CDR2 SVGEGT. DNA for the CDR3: TGTGCCAGCAGTCCGCTAGCTGTCCTCACCGGGGAGCTGTTTTTT. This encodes CASSPLAVLTGELFF.